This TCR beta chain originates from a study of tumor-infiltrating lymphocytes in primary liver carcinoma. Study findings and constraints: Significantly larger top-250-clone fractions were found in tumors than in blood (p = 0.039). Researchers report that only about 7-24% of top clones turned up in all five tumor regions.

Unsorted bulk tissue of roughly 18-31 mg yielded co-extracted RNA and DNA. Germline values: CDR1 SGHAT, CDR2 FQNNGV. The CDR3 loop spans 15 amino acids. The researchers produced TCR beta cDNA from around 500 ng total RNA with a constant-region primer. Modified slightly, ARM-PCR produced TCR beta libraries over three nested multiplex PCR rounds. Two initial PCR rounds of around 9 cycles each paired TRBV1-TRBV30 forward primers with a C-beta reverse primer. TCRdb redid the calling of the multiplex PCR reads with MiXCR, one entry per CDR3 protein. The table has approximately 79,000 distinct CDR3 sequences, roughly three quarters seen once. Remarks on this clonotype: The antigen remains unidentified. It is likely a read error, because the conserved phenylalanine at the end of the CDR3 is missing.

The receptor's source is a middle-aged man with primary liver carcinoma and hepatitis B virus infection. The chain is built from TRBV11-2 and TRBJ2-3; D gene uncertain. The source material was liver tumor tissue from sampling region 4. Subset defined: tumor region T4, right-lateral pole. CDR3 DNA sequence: TGTGCTAGCAGCCAAGGAACTCCAGGCACAGATACGCAGTATTAT. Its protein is CASSQGTPGTDTQYY.